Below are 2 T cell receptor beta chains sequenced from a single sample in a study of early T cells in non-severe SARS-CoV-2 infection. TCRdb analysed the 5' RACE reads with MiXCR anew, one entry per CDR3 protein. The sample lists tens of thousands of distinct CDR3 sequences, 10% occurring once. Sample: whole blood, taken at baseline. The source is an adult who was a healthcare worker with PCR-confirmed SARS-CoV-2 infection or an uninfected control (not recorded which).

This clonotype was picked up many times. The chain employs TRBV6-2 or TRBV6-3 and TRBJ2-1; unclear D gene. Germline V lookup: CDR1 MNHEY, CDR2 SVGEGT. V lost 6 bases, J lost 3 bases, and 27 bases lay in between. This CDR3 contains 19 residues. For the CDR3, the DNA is TGTGCCAGCAGCCATCGGACCCTTAGCCCACACATCGGCTACAATGAGCAGTTCTTC. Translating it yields CASSHRTLSPHIGYNEQFF.

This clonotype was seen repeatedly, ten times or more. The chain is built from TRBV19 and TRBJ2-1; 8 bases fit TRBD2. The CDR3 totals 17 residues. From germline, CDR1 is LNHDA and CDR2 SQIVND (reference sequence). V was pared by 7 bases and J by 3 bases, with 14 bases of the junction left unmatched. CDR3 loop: CASTRRGSGTIYNEQFF. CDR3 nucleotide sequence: TGTGCCAGTACCCGAAGGGGTAGCGGGACCATCTACAATGAGCAGTTCTTC. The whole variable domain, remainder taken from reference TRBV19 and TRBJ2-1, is DGGITQSPKYLFRKEGQNVTLSCEQNLNHDAMYWYRQDPGQGLRLIYYSQIVNDFQKGDIAEGYSVSREKKESFPLTVTSAQKNPTAFYLCASTRRGSGTIYNEQFFGPGTRLTVL.